The 23 T cell receptor beta chains below come from one sample, sequenced in a study of glioma-infiltrating T cells (dated by TCRdb to about 2016). TCRdb shows the sequencer as Illumina MiSeq. TCR alpha and beta CDR3 regions were amplified with the iRepertoire nested amplicon-rescue multiplex PCR (arm-PCR) platform from RNA. In TCRdb, the public reads were trimmed at Q25 with fastp and aligned with MiXCR, with productive beta chains retained. Identical CDR3 protein sequences are pooled into one entry, listed with their most common genes and DNA. For this sample the table gives more than 300,000 distinct CDR3 sequences, of which 41% were detected only once. Together, the top ten hold about 12% of the sample. Sequencing input: glioma tissue, nonneoplastic brain tissue, or PBMCs (not recorded which). Receptors were obtained from a human donor with low-grade glioma or glioblastoma, undergoing nonglioma brain surgery, or in good health (not recorded which).

In regard to this clonotype: It is likely a read error, because the conserved phenylalanine at the end of the CDR3 is missing. The CDR3: CATSREQKVTGNTIYS. Here the CDR3 DNA reads TGTGCCACCAGCAGAGAACAAAAAGTTACTGGAAACACCATATATTCT. The chain joins TRBV15 to TRBJ1-3, with D unresolved. Germline V CDR1 and CDR2: LNHNV, YYDKDF (reference sequence). CDR3 length: 16 residues. Trimming pared 0 bases from V and 2 bases from J, leaving 11 bases between.

This clonotype has more than one count but fewer than ten. DNA for the CDR3: TGTGCCAGCAGTTCAATAGCTGGCGAGCAGTTCTTC. It yields the protein CASSSIAGEQFF. The chain recombines TRBV7-2 with TRBJ2-1; D gene uncertain. The CDR3 sequence is 12 residues long. Germline V gene sequence: CDR1 SGHTA, CDR2 FQGNSA. The ends were cut back, 6 bases at V and 10 bases at J, with 13 bases in the middle.

This clonotype was detected only a few times. The chain couples TRBV6-2 or TRBV6-3 to TRBJ1-1; 7 bases map to TRBD1. V was clipped by 2 bases and J by 5 bases; unmatched bases: 11. Germline V lookup: CDR1 MNHEY, CDR2 SVGEGT. This CDR3 is 16 amino acids long. The CDR3 here is CASSYRGWRGRTEAFF. The CDR3 bases are TGTGCCAGCAGTTACAGGGGCTGGAGGGGGCGGACTGAAGCTTTCTTT.

This chain links TRBV12-3 or TRBV12-4 with TRBJ1-3; D is uncertain. The CDR3 covers 16 residues. V was clipped by 0 bases and J by 4 bases, with 13 bases between them. The CDR3 is CASSLARHSPGNTIYF. CDR3 coding DNA: TGTGCCAGCAGTTTAGCGCGACACTCACCAGGAAACACCATATATTTT.

Regarding this clonotype: A read error may produce the germline difference seen at one junction end. The chain is built from TRBV6-2 or TRBV6-3 and TRBJ1-1; D call uncertain. CDR1 and CDR2 (germline): MNHEY, SVGEGT. This CDR3 has 13 residues. The DNA of the CDR3 is TGTGCAAGCAGTTACTGGAGGAACACTGACGCTCTCTTT. This translates into CASSYWRNTDALF.

On this clonotype: Possible read error: a much larger clone is one base away. The rearrangement joins TRBV27 to TRBJ1-1, with a possible D match to TRBD1 (5 bases). The V gene's germline CDR1 is MNHEY and CDR2 SMNVEV (reference sequence). This CDR3 has 15 residues. V dropped 5 bases and J dropped 2 bases, with 15 bases sitting between them. The CDR3 protein is CASSPRKGTNTEAFF. The CDR3 DNA reads TGTGCCAGCAGTCCCCGGAAAGGGACCAACACTGAAGCTTTCTTT.

As concerns this clonotype: A much larger clonotype is one base distant, so this may be a read error. The chain has TRBV28 and TRBJ2-3, with 11 positions matching TRBD1. CDR1 MDHEN and CDR2 SYDVKM come from the germline V gene. This CDR3 is built from 14 residues. The CDR3 DNA reads TGTTCCAGCAGTTTGGACAGGGGGCCAGATACGCAGTATTTT. It is translated as CSSSLDRGPDTQYF.

The CDR3, as DNA: TGTGCCAGCAGTTTCACCCAGTTCGCGAACACCGGGGAGCTGTTTTTT. This sequence encodes CASSFTQFANTGELFF. The J gene is TRBJ2-2, the V gene TRBV27, with no clear D. CDR3 length equals 16 residues. The V gene lost 3 bases and the J gene lost 0 bases, with 11 bases spanning the gap. The germline gives CDR1 MNHEY, CDR2 SMNVEV (reference sequence).

This clonotype was picked up a small number of times. This sequence joins TRBV28 and TRBJ1-2; 7 positions agree with TRBD1. With V trimmed by 0 bases and J by 6 bases, 4 bases remained unmatched. The CDR3 has 14 amino acids. Germline CDR1 is MDHEN and CDR2 is SYDVKM. The CDR3 DNA is TGTGCCAGCAGTTTATGGAGGCAGGGGGATGGCTACACCTTC. It codes for CASSLWRQGDGYTF.

With regard to this clonotype: A clone one base away is much larger, so this may be a read error. The CDR3: CVSSRSGRRYEQYF. The DNA of the CDR3 is TGTGTCAGCAGTCGGAGCGGGAGGAGATACGAGCAGTACTTC. V gene TRBV6-1 combines with J gene TRBJ2-7; 9 nucleotides align to TRBD2. In germline, CDR1 is MNHNS, CDR2 SASEGT. CDR3 length: 14 residues.

Remarks on this clonotype: A clone one base away is much larger, so this may be a read error. V and J are TRBV27 and TRBJ1-1; D unresolved. V lost 3 bases to trimming and J lost 3 bases, with 11 bases between them. Germline V gene data show CDR1 as MNHEY and CDR2 as SMNVEV (reference sequence). There are 14 residues in the CDR3. CDR3 amino acids: CASSLRKRYTEAFF. For the CDR3, the DNA is TGTGCCAGCAGTTTGAGAAAGAGATACACTGAAGCTTTCTTT.

This clonotype was picked up many times. The chain combines TRBV2 with TRBJ1-1; D remains unclear. The germline V gene encodes CDR1 SNHLY and CDR2 FYNNEI. CDR3 length: 12 residues. Between the trimmed V and J ends, which lost 6 bases and 0 bases, there was a span of 5 bases. CDR3 DNA sequence: TGTGCCAGCAGGGTCCTGAACACTGAAGCTTTCTTT. Translated, it gives CASRVLNTEAFF.

As for this clonotype: One end of the junction varies from germline; a read error may be responsible. The rearrangement joins TRBV7-3 to TRBJ2-1; D unclear. CDR1 SGHTA and CDR2 FQGTGA come from the germline V gene. The length of the CDR3 is 13 residues. In DNA form, the CDR3 reads TGCGCCAGCAGCCAAGATCCCAACAATGGGCAGTTCTTC. Protein: CASSQDPNNGQFF.

This clonotype was seen more than once but under ten times. The rearrangement uses TRBV10-3 and TRBJ2-3; 11 positions agree with TRBD1. The CDR3 length is 20 residues. Germline loops: CDR1 ENHRY, CDR2 SYGVKD. The V segment lost 6 bases and the J segment 3 bases; nucleotides outside the gene matches: 20. In DNA, the CDR3 is TGTGCCATCAGACATCCCGCAGGGGGGACAGGGGGGGCGCAAACAGATACGCAGTATTTT. This gives the protein CAIRHPAGGTGGAQTDTQYF.

This clonotype showed up just a few times. The CDR3: CASSPPGRPGYGYTF. The CDR3 DNA reads as TGTGCCAGCTCACCACCTGGGAGACCTGGCTATGGCTACACCTTC. This sequence joins TRBV18 and TRBJ1-2; D gene uncertain. Trimming left V 0 bases short and J 4 bases short, with 12 bases between. Germline values: CDR1 KGHSH, CDR2 LQKENI. CDR3 size: 15 residues. Full variable domain (rest looked up from reference TRBV18 and TRBJ1-2): NAGVMQNPRHLVRRRGQEARLRCSPMKGHSHVYWYRQLPEEGLKFMVYLQKENIIDESGMPKERFSAEFPKEGPSILRIQQVVRGDSAAYFCASSPPGRPGYGYTFGSGTRLTVV.

The rearrangement links TRBV14 to TRBJ2-7; D uncertain. Germline-derived CDR1 and CDR2 are SGHDN and FVKESK. This CDR3 is built from 15 residues. The V gene lost 0 bases and the J gene lost 0 bases, with 9 bases spanning the gap. CDR3 sequence (DNA): TGTGCCAGCAGCCAAGAGTCGGCCACCTCCTACGAGCAGTACTTC. The encoded protein is CASSQESATSYEQYF. The entire variable domain, with the rest obtained from reference TRBV14 and TRBJ2-7, is as follows: EAGVTQFPSHSVIEKGQTVTLRCDPISGHDNLYWYRRVMGKEIKFLLHFVKESKQDESGMPNNRFLAERTGGTYSTLKVQPAELEDSGVYFCASSQESATSYEQYFGPGTRLTVT.

This clonotype was found once. This chain joins TRBV18 and TRBJ2-7; D is unclear. Trimming cost V 6 bases and J 3 bases, with 15 bases left between them. Germline CDR1 is KGHSH and CDR2 is LQKENI. This CDR3 comprises 14 residues. CDR3 bases: TGTGCCAGCTCGCCCTATACTGCGAACTACGAGCAGTACTTC. Protein sequence: CASSPYTANYEQYF.

This clonotype was detected ten times or more. The chain links TRBV20-1 to TRBJ1-5; D gene ambiguous. V lost 6 bases to trimming and J lost 1 base, with 16 bases between them. Germline CDR1 DFQATT, CDR2 SNEGSKA (reference sequence). CDR3 size: 15 residues. The CDR3 nucleotides read TGCAGTGCAACCACTCGGACGGAGAGCAATCAGCCCCAGCATTTT. It specifies CSATTRTESNQPQHF.

This clonotype has just a few counts. The chain uses TRBV27 and TRBJ2-2, with TRBD2 matching 10 bases. This CDR3 contains 15 residues. Germline V gene sequence: CDR1 MNHEY, CDR2 SMNVEV (reference sequence). Trimming removed 7 bases from V and 1 base from J; junction bases left unmatched: 3. CDR3 DNA sequence: TGTGCCAGCAAAAGCGGGAGGGTGAACACCGGGGAGCTGTTTTTT. It specifies CASKSGRVNTGELFF.

This rearrangement joins TRBV7-3 to TRBJ2-3; D might be TRBD2 (6 bases). V was clipped by 2 bases and J by 2 bases, with 11 bases between them. The CDR3 covers 15 residues. Looked up from germline, CDR1 is SGHTA and CDR2 is FQGTGA. In nucleotides, the CDR3 is TGTGCCAGCAGCTTAGGGACTTCCCTCACAGATACGCAGTATTTT. The encoded protein is CASSLGTSLTDTQYF.

This clonotype was counted only a few times. The chain joins TRBV20-1 to TRBJ2-5; D is uncertain. CDR3 length: 14 amino acids. The germline V gene encodes CDR1 DFQATT and CDR2 SNEGSKA (reference sequence). Trimming took off 5 bases at V and 0 bases at J, with 13 bases between the two ends. For the CDR3, the DNA is TGCAGTGCTTTTCCTCCGGGCTACCAAGAGACCCAGTACTTC. Its translation: CSAFPPGYQETQYF.

In this sample, this clonotype turned up a few times. The chain has TRBV7-2 and TRBJ1-2; D is unclear. V was pared by 5 bases and J by 8 bases, with 15 bases between. CDR1 and CDR2 (germline): SGHTA, FQGNSA. The CDR3 loop spans 13 amino acids. CDR3 protein: CASSPAPGQGYTF. DNA of the CDR3: TGTGCCAGCAGCCCCGCACCGGGTCAGGGCTACACCTTC.

The rearrangement links TRBV6-6 to TRBJ2-1, with 7 bases aligning to TRBD1. Germline-derived CDR1 and CDR2 are MNHNY and SVGAGI (reference sequence). The CDR3 loop spans 15 amino acids. The ends lost 2 bases at V and 7 bases at J; junction bases unmatched: 8. In nucleotides, the CDR3 is TGTGCCAGCAGTTACAGTGGGACAGAGAGGAATGAGCAGTTCTTC. It encodes CASSYSGTERNEQFF.